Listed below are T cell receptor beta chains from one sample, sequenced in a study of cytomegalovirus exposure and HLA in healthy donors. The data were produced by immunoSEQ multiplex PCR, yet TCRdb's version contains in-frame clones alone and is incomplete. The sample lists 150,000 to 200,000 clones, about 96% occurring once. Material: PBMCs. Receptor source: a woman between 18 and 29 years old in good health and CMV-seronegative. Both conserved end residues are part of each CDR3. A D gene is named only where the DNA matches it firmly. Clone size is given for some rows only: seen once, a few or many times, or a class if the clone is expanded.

TGTGCCAGCTCACCACCGAACAGAGCGAACACCGGGGAGCTGTTTTTT,CASSPPNRANTGELFF,NA,16,NA,TRBV18,TRBJ2-2
TGTGCCAGCAGTGAAGGTGTGTACGTGACAGATAGCAATCAGCCCCAGCATTTT,CASSEGVYVTDSNQPQHF,NA,18,NA,TRBV2,TRBJ1-5
TGTGCCAGTAGTATAGGTTCAGGGGGCAATCAGCCCCAGCATTTT,CASSIGSGGNQPQHF,NA,15,NA,TRBV19,TRBJ1-5
TGTGCCAGCAGTCCTACTACATCTGGAAACACCATATATTTT,CASSPTTSGNTIYF,NA,14,NA,TRBV11-2,TRBJ1-3
TGTGCCAGCAGCCCTAGACAGGCTATCACAGATACGCAGTATTTT,CASSPRQAITDTQYF,NA,15,NA,TRBV9,TRBJ2-3
TGTGCCAGCAGTTACGGCGGGGGGCAAGGTTCCTACGAGCAGTACTTC,CASSYGGGQGSYEQYF,NA,16,TRBD2,TRBV6-5,TRBJ2-7
TGCGCCAGCAGCTTGTCGGCGACAGACTATGGCTACACCTTC,CASSLSATDYGYTF,NA,14,NA,TRBV5-1,TRBJ1-2
TGTGCCAGCAGCTTTTCTGCGGGGGGCCTTTACGAGCAGTACTTC,CASSFSAGGLYEQYF,NA,15,TRBD2,TRBV7-8,TRBJ2-7
TGCGCCAGCAGCCAAGCCCAGGGGACGGGTGCCTACGAGCAGTACTTC,CASSQAQGTGAYEQYF,NA,16,NA,TRBV4-1,TRBJ2-7
TGTGCCAGCAGCGTAGAATCAGGGGCCCAAGCTTACTATGGCTACACCTTC,CASSVESGAQAYYGYTF,NA,17,NA,TRBV9,TRBJ1-2
TGTGCCAGCAGCTTAGTATTGGGACTAGGAGCTACGAACACCGGGGAGCTGTTTTTT,CASSLVLGLGATNTGELFF,NA,19,TRBD2,TRBV7-2,TRBJ2-2
TGTGCCAGCAGCCCCCAGCCAGGGCTCATCACAGATACGCAGTATTTT,CASSPQPGLITDTQYF,NA,16,NA,TRBV9,TRBJ2-3
TGTGCCAGCAGCTTAGGCCTCCGGGACAGGGGCATGGGTACAGATACGCAGTATTTT,CASSLGLRDRGMGTDTQYF,NA,19,TRBD1,TRBV7-8,TRBJ2-3
TGTGCTAGTGGCCGAGCCGATGGACAGCTCTCCTACGAGCAGTACTTC,CASGRADGQLSYEQYF,NA,16,NA,TRBV12-5,TRBJ2-7
TGTGCCAGCAGGCCCGGGACAGGGGGTAATCAGCCCCAGCATTTT,CASRPGTGGNQPQHF,NA,15,TRBD1,TRBV2,TRBJ1-5
TGTGCCAGCAGCCCAAGTTGGGGACACGAGGTTGTGACCCAGTACTTC,CASSPSWGHEVVTQYF,once,16,NA,TRBV7-9,TRBJ2-5
TGTGCCAGCTCGGAGACTAGCGGGACCCAAGAGACCCAGTACTTC,CASSETSGTQETQYF,NA,15,TRBD2,TRBV27,TRBJ2-5
TGTGCCAGCAGCCGAGAAGACTATGGCTACACCTTC,CASSREDYGYTF,NA,12,NA,TRBV11-1,TRBJ1-2
TGTGCCAGCGGGGACAAAGCCCTTACAGGGTTTCGCAATTCACCCCTCCACTTT,CASGDKALTGFRNSPLHF,NA,18,NA,TRBV7-8,TRBJ1-6
TGCGCCAGCAGCCAAGTTGGGAGGTCCACTGAAGCTTTCTTT,CASSQVGRSTEAFF,NA,14,NA,TRBV4-1,TRBJ1-1
TGTGCCAGCAGTGATCCCGCGGACAGTCCAGATACGCAGTATTTT,CASSDPADSPDTQYF,NA,15,NA,TRBV6-1,TRBJ2-3
TGTGCCAGTCGCCGGCCAGGGGCTGAAGGCTACACCTTC,CASRRPGAEGYTF,few,13,NA,TRBV6-5,TRBJ1-2
TGTGCCAGCAGTGTACTAGTTGGCACAGATACGCAGTATTTT,CASSVLVGTDTQYF,NA,14,NA,TRBV6-1,TRBJ2-3
TGTGCCAGCAGCCCCACCCTACGGGGATCATTGTCGTCGGGGACTGAAGCTTTCTTT,CASSPTLRGSLSSGTEAFF,NA,19,NA,TRBV7-9,TRBJ1-1
TGTGCCAGCAGTCCCCACAGGGGGGGCGTCGATCAGCCCCAGCATTTT,CASSPHRGGVDQPQHF,once,16,TRBD1,TRBV6-6,TRBJ1-5
TGTGCCAGCAGCGTAGTTGAAGCGGGGGGGCTAATCGGTGAGCAGTTCTTC,CASSVVEAGGLIGEQFF,NA,17,TRBD2,TRBV9,TRBJ2-1
TGTGCCAGCAGCGACCGACAGGGTCACTTTCCCTTC,CASSDRQGHFPF,NA,12,TRBD1,TRBV7-2,TRBJ2-7
TGCGCCAGCAGCCCAGGGGTCCCAACTAATGAAAAACTGTTTTTT,CASSPGVPTNEKLFF,NA,15,NA,TRBV5-1,TRBJ1-4
TGTGCCAGCAGCCAACACTCCAGCGGGGGCGGTTTGGATACGCAGTATTTT,CASSQHSSGGGLDTQYF,NA,17,TRBD2,TRBV4-2,TRBJ2-3
TGTGCCAGTAGTCCGACAGATAGCTCTGGAAACACCATATATTTT,CASSPTDSSGNTIYF,NA,15,NA,TRBV19,TRBJ1-3
TGTGCCTGGGCACACGGGACAGCCTACGAGCAGTACTTC,CAWAHGTAYEQYF,NA,13,TRBD1,TRBV30,TRBJ2-7
TGTGCCAGCAGCCCAAAGACAAGGCAGGGTTTGGACACTGAAGCTTTCTTT,CASSPKTRQGLDTEAFF,NA,17,NA,TRBV7-9,TRBJ1-1
TGTGCCAGCAAGGCGGGGGACTCCTACGAGCAGTACTTC,CASKAGDSYEQYF,NA,13,TRBD2,TRBV7-8,TRBJ2-7
TGTGCCTGGAGTGTCATGGGGGGTCTCGGCTACACCTTC,CAWSVMGGLGYTF,NA,13,NA,TRBV30,TRBJ1-2
TGTGCTAGTGGACCCGGGACAGGGTCGGGCGAGCAGTACTTC,CASGPGTGSGEQYF,NA,14,TRBD1,TRBV12-5,TRBJ2-7
TGTGCCTGGAGGGGCCCTGGGGCCAAGGCGGAGACCCAGTACTTC,CAWRGPGAKAETQYF,NA,15,NA,TRBV30,TRBJ2-5
TGCGCCAGCAGCCAAGTGGGACTAGTCGATACGCAGTATTTT,CASSQVGLVDTQYF,NA,14,TRBD2,TRBV4-1,TRBJ2-3
TGTGCCAGCAGCTCCCGAGCGGGGACTTCTTACAATGAGCAGTTCTTC,CASSSRAGTSYNEQFF,once,16,TRBD2,TRBV11-3,TRBJ2-1
TGTGCCAGCAGGGGACAGGGAGGGAATCAGCCCCAGCATTTT,CASRGQGGNQPQHF,NA,14,TRBD1,TRBV2,TRBJ1-5
TGTGCCAGCAGCTTAGCCGTCGGAAACACCATATATTTT,CASSLAVGNTIYF,NA,13,NA,TRBV7-2,TRBJ1-3
TGTGCTAGTGCCAACACGACATCGGGGAATGAGCAGTTCTTC,CASANTTSGNEQFF,NA,14,NA,TRBV12-5,TRBJ2-1
TGTGCCATCAGTGCGACAGAGCTCTATGGCTACACCTTC,CAISATELYGYTF,NA,13,NA,TRBV10-3,TRBJ1-2
TGCGCCAGCAGCCCCGACAGGGGGAGGACTGAAGCTTTCTTT,CASSPDRGRTEAFF,NA,14,TRBD1,TRBV5-1,TRBJ1-1
TGTGCCAGCAGCTTAGAGGTTTCTTCCTACAATGAGCAGTTCTTC,CASSLEVSSYNEQFF,NA,15,NA,TRBV5-4,TRBJ2-1